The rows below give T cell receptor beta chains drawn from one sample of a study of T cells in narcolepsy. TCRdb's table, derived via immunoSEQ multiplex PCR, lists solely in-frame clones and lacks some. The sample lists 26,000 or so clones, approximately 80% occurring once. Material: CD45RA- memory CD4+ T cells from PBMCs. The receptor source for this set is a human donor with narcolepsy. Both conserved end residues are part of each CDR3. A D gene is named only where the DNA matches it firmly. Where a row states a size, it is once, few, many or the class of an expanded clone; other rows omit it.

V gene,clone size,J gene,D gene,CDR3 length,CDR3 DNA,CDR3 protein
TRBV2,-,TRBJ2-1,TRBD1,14,TGTGCCAGTGGGGGGACAGGGGCCTACAATGAGCAGTTCTTC,CASGGTGAYNEQFF
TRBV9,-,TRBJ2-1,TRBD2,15,TGTGCCAGCAGCGAACGACTAGCGGGGTACAATGAGCAGTTCTTC,CASSERLAGYNEQFF
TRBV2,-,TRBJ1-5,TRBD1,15,TGTGCCAGTTATTCGGGACAGGGGACAACTCAGCCCCAGCATTTT,CASYSGQGTTQPQHF
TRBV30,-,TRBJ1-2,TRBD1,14,TGTGCCTGGAGTCGGACAGGGGTTAACTATGGCTACACCTTC,CAWSRTGVNYGYTF
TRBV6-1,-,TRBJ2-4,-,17,TGTGCCAGCAGTGGTGGGCTAGGGGTGGGGGCCAAAAACATTCAGTACTTC,CASSGGLGVGAKNIQYF
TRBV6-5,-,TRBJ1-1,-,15,TGTGCCAGCAGTTACTCGGCCTTACTGAACACTGAAGCTTTCTTT,CASSYSALLNTEAFF
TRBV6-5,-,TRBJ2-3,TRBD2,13,TGTGCCAGCAGGGGGGGGACCACAGATACGCAGTATTTT,CASRGGTTDTQYF
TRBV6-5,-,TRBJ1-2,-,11,TGTGCCAGCAGCGGGGGCTATGGCTACACCTTC,CASSGGYGYTF
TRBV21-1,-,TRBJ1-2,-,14,-,CASSINGTLYGCTF
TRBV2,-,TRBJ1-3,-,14,TGTGCCAGCAGTGAAAGGTCAGAGGGAAACACCATATATTTT,CASSERSEGNTIYF
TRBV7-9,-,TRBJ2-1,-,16,TGTGCCAGCAGCTTAAACCGACAGGGACTCTACAATGAGCAGTTCTTC,CASSLNRQGLYNEQFF
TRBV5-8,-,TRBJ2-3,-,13,TGTGCCGTCGGGACAACTAGCACAGATACGCAGTATTTT,CAVGTTSTDTQYF
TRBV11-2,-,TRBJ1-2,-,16,TGTGCCAGCAGCCCACCCCGCTGGGTCAGGGCCTATGGCTACACCTTC,CASSPPRWVRAYGYTF
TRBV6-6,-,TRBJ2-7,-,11,TGTGCCAGCAATTGGGGAAACGAGCAGTACTTC,CASNWGNEQYF
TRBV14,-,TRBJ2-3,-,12,TGTGCCAGCAGCCAGACAGAAAATACGCAGTATTTT,CASSQTENTQYF
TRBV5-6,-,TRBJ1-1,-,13,TGTGCCAGCAGCTTCACTGAGAACACTGAAGCTTTCTTT,CASSFTENTEAFF
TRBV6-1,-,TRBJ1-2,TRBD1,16,TGTGCCAGCAGTGAAGCGGCAGGGGGCGCTGGCTATGGCTACACCTTC,CASSEAAGGAGYGYTF
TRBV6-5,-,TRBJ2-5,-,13,TGTGCCAGCAGAAGGGGGATCCAAGAGACCCAGTACTTC,CASRRGIQETQYF
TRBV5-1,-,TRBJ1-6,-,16,TGCGCCAGCAGCCAACTGGCAAGGGACTATAATTCACCCCTCCACTTT,CASSQLARDYNSPLHF
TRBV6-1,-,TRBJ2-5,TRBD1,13,TGTGCCAGCAGTGTTGACAGGGAGGAGACCCAGTACTTC,CASSVDREETQYF
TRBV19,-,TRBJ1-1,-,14,TGTGCCAGTAGTACAGCAGGGTCCGGCACTGAAGCTTTCTTT,CASSTAGSGTEAFF
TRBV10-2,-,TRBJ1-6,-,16,TGCGCCAGCAGTCTGGGCAGGGGATCGTCTAATTCACCCCTCCACTTT,CASSLGRGSSNSPLHF
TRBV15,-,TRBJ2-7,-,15,TGTGCCACCAGCAAAGAAACTGGACCGGACTACGAGCAGTACTTC,CATSKETGPDYEQYF
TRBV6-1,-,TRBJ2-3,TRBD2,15,TGTGCCAGCAGTAGCGGGGGGGCAAGCACAGATACGCAGTATTTT,CASSSGGASTDTQYF
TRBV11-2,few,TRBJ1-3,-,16,TGTGCCAGCAGCTTATTGGCGGGAGGAGGTGGAAACACCATATATTTT,CASSLLAGGGGNTIYF
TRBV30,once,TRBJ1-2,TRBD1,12,TGTGTCACGACAGGGATTAACTATGGCTACACCTTC,CVTTGINYGYTF
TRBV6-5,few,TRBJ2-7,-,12,TGTGCCAGCAGTCCCATTGGGGGCGAGCAGTACTTC,CASSPIGGEQYF
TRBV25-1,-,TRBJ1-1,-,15,TGTGCCAGCAGTGATCATTCCCGCAGGGGACCTGAAGCTTTCTTT,CASSDHSRRGPEAFF
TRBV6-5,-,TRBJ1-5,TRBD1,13,TGTGCCAGCAGTAACAGGGGGGATCAGCCCCAGCATTTT,CASSNRGDQPQHF
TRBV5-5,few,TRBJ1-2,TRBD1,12,TGTGCCAGCAGCTTCGACAGGGACGGCTACACCTTC,CASSFDRDGYTF
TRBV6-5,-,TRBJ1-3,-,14,TGTGCCAGCTGGAGGGAAAGGACTGGAAACACCATATATTTT,CASWRERTGNTIYF
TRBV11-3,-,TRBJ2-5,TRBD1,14,TGTGCCAGCAGAGCACAGGGGGTGGGAAAGACCCAGTACTTC,CASRAQGVGKTQYF
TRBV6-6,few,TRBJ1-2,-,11,TGTGCCAGCAGGACGGCGGATGGCTACACCTTC,CASRTADGYTF
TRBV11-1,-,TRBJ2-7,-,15,TGTGCCAGCAGCTTATCGGCGGGGGCATCCTACGAGCAGTACTTC,CASSLSAGASYEQYF
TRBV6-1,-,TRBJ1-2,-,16,TGTGCCAGCAGTGAAGCCCCGGGTACGACAGGCTCTGGCTACACCTTC,CASSEAPGTTGSGYTF
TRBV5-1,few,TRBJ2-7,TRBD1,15,TGCGCCAGCAGCTTGGGGGGACAGGGGATGTACGAGCAGTACTTC,CASSLGGQGMYEQYF